This TCR beta chain stems from a study of T cell repertoires in cytomegalovirus infection. Study information: CMV infection and matching HLA type were both indicated by public TCR beta signatures.

One entry per CDR3 protein results from TCRdb running MiXCR on the reads. The sample holds about a million distinct CDR3 sequences, roughly 30% seen once. In the case of this clonotype: Its antigen remains unknown.

The CDR3 runs to 18 residues. Trimming pared 2 bases from V and 0 bases from J, leaving 18 bases between. The V gene's germline CDR1 is MNHEY and CDR2 SMNVEV (reference sequence). Regarding the study as a whole: In two of eight donors, the top clonotype was HLA-C-restricted CMV-specific.

The TCR sequence derives from a human donor in good health (CMV status not recorded). Some clones in this sample may be carry-over from other donors' samples. The chain is built from TRBV27 and TRBJ2-3; D may be TRBD1 (6 bases). The material sequenced was cultured CD8+ T cells from PBMCs, taken from culture after CMV antigen stimulation. CDR3 in DNA: TGTGCCAGCAGTTTAAGGGCATGGGACATTACTAGCACAGATACGCAGTATTTT. It codes for CASSLRAWDITSTDTQYF.